Given below is one T cell receptor delta chain in context. This specimen belongs to a study of gamma-delta T cells after stem cell transplantation. TCRdb made new clone calls on the RT-PCR reads using CATT. The table records about 1,300 delta-chain clones, around 2% of them present only once. The sequence was obtained from a human donor. It is not recorded whose cells these are; they may come from a transplant donor. The sample consisted of gamma-delta T cells.

CDR3 nucleotides: TGTGCCTGTGACACTCTGGGGGGGCTGTACACCGATAAACTCATCTTT. Its translation: CACDTLGGLYTDKLIF. The chain has TRDV2 and TRDJ1; 7 nucleotides align to TRDD3. The CDR3 totals 16 residues. Germline V lookup: CDR1 GEAIGNYY, CDR2 EKD. V trimming: 1 base; J trimming: 0 bases; junction bases outside the gene matches: 7.